This T cell receptor (beta chain) appears in the sequencing data of a study of T cells in women clearing cervical HPV infection. With respect to this clone: The CDR3 end is not reached by the read, which stops 3 residues before it; the germline J gene fills it in.

Repertoires were generated with immunoSEQ multiplex PCR, while TCRdb's copy carries only in-frame clones and drops some. The sample shows over 15,000 clones, and around 17% sits with its ten largest clones. With 3 bases clipped from V and 5 bases from J, the junction kept 2 bases outside the gene matches. CDR1 SGHTA and CDR2 FQGNSA come from the germline V gene. The CDR3 is 14 residues long. Sample: blood buffy coat. This clonotype was sampled from a woman aged 18 to 69 with a cervical HPV16 infection that either progressed to CIN3+ or cleared (not recorded which). This chain links TRBV7-2 with TRBJ2-2, with 8 bases fitting TRBD2. This chain's CDR3 is CASSFKRGTGELFF. The DNA read from the CDR3 is TGTGCCAGCAGCTTTAAGCGGGGGACCGGGGAG.